A single sample is the source of the 28 T cell receptor beta chains below, sequenced in a study of blood T cell repertoires in COVID-19. TCRdb keeps only in-frame clones here, not all; method: immunoSEQ multiplex PCR. Of about 140,000 clones listed, approximately 80% are singletons. Sequencing input: peripheral blood. Source of these receptors: a human donor in a cohort sampled during active COVID-19.

The chain has TRBV5-1 and TRBJ2-2; maybe TRBD1 (5 bases). The CDR3 is 14 amino acids. V was pared by 6 bases and J by 5 bases, with 14 bases between. The germline gives CDR1 SGHRS, CDR2 YFSETQ. The DNA of the CDR3 is TGCGCCAGCACGCCCCACACAGGAACCGGGGAGCTGTTTTTT. Translated: CASTPHTGTGELFF. The full variable domain, in which reference TRBV5-1 and TRBJ2-2 provide the parts outside the CDR3, is KAGVTQTPRYLIKTRGQQVTLSCSPISGHRSVSWYQQTPGQGLQFLFEYFSETQRNKGNFPGRFSGRQFSNSRSEMNVSTLELGDSALYLCASTPHTGTGELFFGEGSRLTVL.

The V and J genes are TRBV6-2 or TRBV6-3 and TRBJ1-2; D not resolved. The CDR3 runs 15 residues. Trimming removed 5 bases from V and 8 bases from J, with 21 bases in between. In germline, CDR1 is MNHEY, CDR2 SVGEGT. CDR3 DNA: TGTGCCAGCAGTCCCCGGGCGGGCAAGACGACGGGCTACACCTTC. It encodes CASSPRAGKTTGYTF.

CDR3 amino acids: CASAGRSLEQFF. The CDR3 DNA is TGTGCCAGCGCGGGGAGGAGTCTGGAGCAGTTCTTC. This chain joins TRBV7-2 and TRBJ2-1; a weak D match, TRBD2 (6 bases). CDR3 length: 12 residues. V gave up 8 bases and J gave up 10 bases, with 15 bases separating them. Germline values: CDR1 SGHTA, CDR2 FQGNSA.

This clone was counted once. The chain uses TRBV7-2 and TRBJ1-3, with D possibly TRBD1 on 6 matching bases. Germline V gives CDR1 SGHTA, CDR2 FQGNSA. V was trimmed by 3 bases and J by 8 bases, leaving 11 bases between them. The CDR3 is 13 amino acids. Written as DNA, the CDR3 is TGTGCCAGCAGCTTTATACAGGGAGACACCATATATTTT. As protein: CASSFIQGDTIYF.

CDR3: CASSVRASSGANVLTF. The CDR3 bases are TGTGCCAGCAGTGTCAGGGCGAGCTCTGGGGCCAACGTCCTGACTTTC. V usage is TRBV27 and J usage is TRBJ2-6, with D possibly being TRBD1 (5 bases). V was trimmed by 5 bases and J by 0 bases, leaving 11 bases between them. This CDR3 region has 16 residues. CDR1 MNHEY and CDR2 SMNVEV come from the germline V gene (reference sequence).

This rearrangement joins TRBV19 to TRBJ1-1, with 7 bases identical to TRBD1. There are 15 residues in the CDR3. V gave up 3 bases and J gave up 1 base; unmatched junction bases: 5. The V gene's germline CDR1 is LNHDA and CDR2 SQIVND (reference sequence). This chain's CDR3 is CASSIIGGKNTEAFF. The CDR3 DNA follows: TGTGCCAGTAGTATTATAGGGGGCAAGAACACTGAAGCTTTCTTT. The whole variable domain, remainder taken from reference TRBV19 and TRBJ1-1, is DGGITQSPKYLFRKEGQNVTLSCEQNLNHDAMYWYRQDPGQGLRLIYYSQIVNDFQKGDIAEGYSVSREKKESFPLTVTSAQKNPTAFYLCASSIIGGKNTEAFFGQGTRLTVV.

A word on this clone: The identical CDR3 is also encoded by other nucleotide sequences in the sample. J is TRBJ1-1 and V is TRBV25-1, with D hard to call. The germline CDR1 and CDR2 sequences are MGHDK and SYGVNS. Trimming shortened V by 2 bases and J by 4 bases, and 11 bases separated the two germline ends. The CDR3 is 14 residues long. The CDR3 region is CASSEPGVSTEAFF. In DNA, the CDR3 is TGTGCCAGCAGTGAACCCGGGGTGAGCACTGAAGCTTTCTTT.

V gene TRBV3-1 (or the pseudogene TRBV3-2) combines with J gene TRBJ2-2; no definite D call. Germline assignment: CDR1 LGHDT and CDR2 YNNKEL (reference sequence). V lost 2 bases and J 0 bases, leaving 4 bases between the germline ends. The CDR3 covers 14 residues. The CDR3 protein is CASSQHSNTGELFF. DNA for the CDR3: TGTGCCAGCAGCCAACACTCGAACACCGGGGAGCTGTTTTTT.

The chain recombines TRBV9 with TRBJ2-3, with TRBD2 matching 8 bases. With V trimmed by 0 bases and J by 3 bases, 6 bases remained unmatched. CDR1 SGDLS and CDR2 YYNGEE come from the germline V gene. The CDR3 loop spans 16 amino acids. CDR3 in amino acids: CASSVGVAGRTDTQYF. In nucleotides, the CDR3 is TGTGCCAGCAGCGTAGGGGTAGCGGGGAGGACAGATACGCAGTATTTT. Drawing the rest from reference TRBV9 and TRBJ2-3, the complete variable domain is DSGVTQTPKHLITATGQRVTLRCSPRSGDLSVYWYQQSLDQGLQFLIQYYNGEERAKGNILERFSAQQFPDLHSELNLSSLELGDSALYFCASSVGVAGRTDTQYFGPGTRLTVL.

The chain uses TRBV11-1 and TRBJ2-3; maybe TRBD2 (6 bases). Germline V gene lookup returns CDR1 SGHAT and CDR2 FQDESV (reference sequence). The CDR3 sequence is 15 residues long. V was shortened by 0 bases and J by 3 bases, with 10 bases between the two germline ends. CDR3 sequence reads: CASSLAPGLTDTQYF. CDR3 coding DNA: TGTGCCAGCAGCTTAGCCCCGGGACTTACAGATACGCAGTATTTT.

The chain uses TRBV19 and TRBJ1-3; no reliable D call. Trimming stripped 5 bases from V and 0 bases from J, with 11 bases between. CDR3 length: 15 residues. CDR1 is LNHDA, CDR2 SQIVND, per germline (reference sequence). As DNA, the CDR3 is TGTGCCAGTAGTGCCACCCAACACTCTGGAAACACCATATATTTT. It yields the protein CASSATQHSGNTIYF.

The chain has TRBV2 and TRBJ2-2; possible D gene TRBD1, 6 bases. The CDR3 loop spans 14 amino acids. Germline values: CDR1 SNHLY, CDR2 FYNNEI. V gave up 8 bases and J gave up 1 base, with 11 bases separating them. CDR3 coding DNA: TGTGCCAGCGACGGGACAAAGAACACCGGGGAGCTGTTTTTT. Its translation: CASDGTKNTGELFF.

This chain uses TRBV28 with TRBJ2-3; D gene uncertain. CDR3 length equals 12 residues. Germline CDR1 and CDR2: MDHEN and SYDVKM. Trimming stripped 1 base from V and 5 bases from J, with 4 bases between. The CDR3 loop reads CASSLYIDTQYF. In DNA, the CDR3 is TGTGCCAGCAGTTTATATATAGATACGCAGTATTTT.

The chain employs TRBV3-1 (or the pseudogene TRBV3-2) and TRBJ1-6; 7 positions match TRBD1. The CDR3 is 14 amino acids. Looked up from germline, CDR1 is LGHDT and CDR2 is YNNKEL (reference sequence). Germline trimming cut 4 bases from V and 8 bases from J; bases unmatched to any gene: 5. CDR3 coding DNA: TGTGCCAGCAGCCTCAGAACAGGGGATTCACCCCTCCACTTT. It is translated as CASSLRTGDSPLHF.

V usage is TRBV7-2 and J usage is TRBJ2-3; TRBD2 agrees at 8 bases. This CDR3 contains 14 residues. The germline V gene encodes CDR1 SGHTA and CDR2 FQGNSA. Trimming cost V 5 bases and J 6 bases; bases outside gene matches: 7. The CDR3 nucleotides read TGTGCCAGCAGCATCGGGGCGGGGGGCGATACGCAGTATTTT. Translating gives CASSIGAGGDTQYF.

This clone has only a few counts. The sample carries other DNA sequences with the same CDR3. CDR3 nucleotides: TGTGCCAGCAGCGTTTCGACAGGGGGGGTCACTGAAGCTTTCTTT. This sequence encodes CASSVSTGGVTEAFF. This chain uses TRBV9 with TRBJ1-1; 9 bases are shared with TRBD1. Trimming cost V 2 bases and J 4 bases; bases outside gene matches: 6. The CDR3 consists of 15 residues. CDR1 and CDR2 from the germline V gene are SGDLS and YYNGEE.

The chain employs TRBV9 and TRBJ2-7, with 7 bases fitting TRBD2. The CDR3 is made up of 22 amino acids. CDR1 is SGDLS, CDR2 YYNGEE, per germline. The J segment lost 4 bases and the V segment lost 4 bases, leaving 32 bases of the junction unmatched. CDR3 in amino acids: CASSLRLCRSGAVHPNRYEQYF. CDR3 DNA sequence: TGTGCCAGCAGCCTAAGGTTGTGTCGGAGCGGGGCGGTACACCCCAACAGGTACGAGCAGTACTTC.

The chain joins TRBV13 to TRBJ1-6, with D unclear. The V end was cut by 3 bases, the J end by 12 bases, with 12 bases between. CDR3 length: 13 amino acids. Germline V gene data show CDR1 as PRHDT and CDR2 as FYEKMQ (reference sequence). CDR3 amino acids: CASSFILRGPLHF. The CDR3, as DNA: TGTGCCAGCAGCTTTATTTTGCGGGGACCCCTCCACTTT.

The rearrangement links TRBV5-4 to TRBJ2-7, with TRBD1 matching 11 bases. CDR1 and CDR2 from the germline V gene are SGHNT and YYREEE (reference sequence). Unmatched junction bases numbered 10, after V lost 0 bases and J lost 5 bases. This CDR3 contains 17 residues. CDR3 DNA: TGTGCCAGCAGCTTGGGGTTACCCGGGACAGGGGGTGACGAGCAGTACTTC. Encoded protein: CASSLGLPGTGGDEQYF.

The J gene is TRBJ2-1, the V gene TRBV4-1; tentatively, D is TRBD2 (5 bases). The CDR3 is made up of 16 amino acids. CDR1 is MGHRA and CDR2 is YSYEKL in the germline V gene. Between the trimmed V and J ends, which lost 4 bases and 0 bases, there was a span of 13 bases. The DNA for the CDR3 is TGCGCCAGCAGCCTCCAATACGGGGACTCCTACAATGAGCAGTTCTTC. Its protein is CASSLQYGDSYNEQFF.

As concerns this clone: The junction shows a germline mismatch at one end, possibly a read error. This chain uses TRBV20-1 with TRBJ2-4; D is ambiguous. This CDR3 contains 11 residues. The germline V gene encodes CDR1 DFQATT and CDR2 SNEGSKA (reference sequence). Written as DNA, the CDR3 is TGCAGTGCTAGAGCCGAAAACATTCAGTACTTC. Protein: CSARAENIQYF.

This sequence joins TRBV7-3 and TRBJ2-3; D not resolved. From germline, CDR1 is SGHTA and CDR2 FQGTGA. The V end was cut by 3 bases, the J end by 1 base, with 8 bases between. There are 14 residues in the CDR3. The CDR3 nucleotides are TGTGCCAGCAGCTTGGGTAGCCGCACAGATACGCAGTATTTT. Its protein product is CASSLGSRTDTQYF.

This clone was seen only once. The V and J genes are TRBV19 and TRBJ2-1, with 9 bases identical to TRBD2. The V segment lost 4 bases and the J segment 10 bases; nucleotides outside the gene matches: 5. This CDR3 comprises 13 residues. The germline CDR1 and CDR2 sequences are LNHDA and SQIVND (reference sequence). CDR3 protein: CASSTLAGEEQFF. The CDR3 region has the DNA TGTGCCAGTAGTACTTTAGCGGGGGAGGAGCAGTTCTTC.

J is TRBJ1-3 and V is TRBV15; no firm D call. The CDR3 is made up of 16 amino acids. V was cut by 5 bases and J by 0 bases, with 14 bases left in between. Germline CDR1 LNHNV, CDR2 YYDKDF (reference sequence). CDR3 sequence (DNA): TGTGCCACCAGCCCCCAACTCTCCGTCTCTGGAAACACCATATATTTT. Its protein product is CATSPQLSVSGNTIYF.

The chain carries TRBV11-2 and TRBJ1-1, with D tentatively TRBD1 (5 bases). Trimming shortened V by 0 bases and J by 11 bases, and 10 bases separated the two germline ends. Germline V gene sequence: CDR1 SGHAT, CDR2 FQNNGV. CDR3 length: 12 amino acids. The CDR3 sequence: CASSLDRAPAFF. As DNA, the CDR3 is TGTGCCAGCAGCTTAGACAGGGCGCCGGCTTTCTTT.

This clone has only one observation. This rearrangement joins TRBV6-2 or TRBV6-3 to TRBJ2-3, with D hard to call. Germline CDR1 reads MNHEY; CDR2 reads SVGEGT. Trimming stripped 5 bases from V and 0 bases from J, with 9 bases between. The CDR3 consists of 14 residues. DNA for the CDR3: TGTGCCAGCAGTATCCTGACTAGCACAGATACGCAGTATTTT. Its translation is CASSILTSTDTQYF.

The chain is built from TRBV28 and TRBJ2-1, with 7 bases aligning to TRBD1. The CDR3 is 15 amino acids. Germline CDR1 is MDHEN and CDR2 is SYDVKM. Trimming removed 7 bases from V and 3 bases from J; junction bases left unmatched: 9. The CDR3: CASKPSDRIYNEQFF. CDR3 coding DNA: TGTGCCAGCAAGCCCTCGGACAGGATCTACAATGAGCAGTTCTTC. Complete variable domain (other parts from reference TRBV28 and TRBJ2-1): DVKVTQSSRYLVKRTGEKVFLECVQDMDHENMFWYRQDPGLGLRLIYFSYDVKMKEKGDIPEGYSVSREKKERFSLILESASTNQTSMYLCASKPSDRIYNEQFFGPGTRLTVL.

The chain uses TRBV12-5 and TRBJ2-1; 8 positions match TRBD2. After removal of 3 bases from V and 4 bases from J, the junction contained 11 bases not matched to a gene. The CDR3 consists of 17 residues. Germline CDR1 LGHNT, CDR2 FRNRAP. The DNA of the CDR3 is TGTGCTAGTGGTTTATCAGCGGGGGCTAGTATTTACAATGAGCAGTTCTTC. It is translated as CASGLSAGASIYNEQFF.